This T cell receptor (beta chain) was recorded in a study of cytomegalovirus exposure and HLA in healthy donors. The study, taken as a whole, reports: V- and J-gene trimming in TCR beta was tied to a missense DCLRE1C variant by an analysis performed later. Being indistinguishable, some V segments were excluded, TRBV6-2 and TRBV6-3 among them. A later analysis reportedly found fewer N-insertions in an Asian-associated ancestry cluster than the roughly 680-donor mean. The authors considered a cluster of highly shared sequence variants likely to be a sequencing artifact.

The CDR3 extends over 13 amino acids. Trimming took off 1 base at V and 4 bases at J, with 7 bases between the two ends. In germline, CDR1 is SSHAT, CDR2 FNYEAQ (reference sequence). In the PCR, 60 Vbeta and 13 Jbeta primers were used. The data were produced by immunoSEQ multiplex PCR, yet TCRdb's version contains in-frame clones alone and is incomplete. This table has some 69,000 clones, around 80% appearing once. Concerning this clone itself: The target antigen is unknown.

The receptor was derived from a woman aged 30 to 39 in good health and CMV-seronegative. This chain uses TRBV7-7 with TRBJ1-1, with no clear D. Sequencing was done on a sample of PBMCs. The CDR3 sequence is CASSLEGSTEAFF. The DNA of the CDR3 is TGTGCCAGCAGCTTAGAAGGGAGCACTGAAGCTTTCTTT.